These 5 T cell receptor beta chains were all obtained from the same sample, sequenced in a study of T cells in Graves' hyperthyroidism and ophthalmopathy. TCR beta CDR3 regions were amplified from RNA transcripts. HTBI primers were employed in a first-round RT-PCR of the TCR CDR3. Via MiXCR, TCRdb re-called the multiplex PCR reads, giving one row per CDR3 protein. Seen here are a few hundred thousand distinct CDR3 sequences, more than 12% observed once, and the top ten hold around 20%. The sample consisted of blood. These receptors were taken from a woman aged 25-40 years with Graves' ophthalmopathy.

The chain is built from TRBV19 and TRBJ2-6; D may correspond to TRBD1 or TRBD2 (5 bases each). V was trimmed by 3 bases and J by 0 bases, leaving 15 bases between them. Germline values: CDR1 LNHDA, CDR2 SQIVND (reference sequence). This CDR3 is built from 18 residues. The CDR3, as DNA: TGTGCCAGTAGTATGGGGATGGGGGTTTACTCTGGGGCCAACGTCCTGACTTTC. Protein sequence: CASSMGMGVYSGANVLTF. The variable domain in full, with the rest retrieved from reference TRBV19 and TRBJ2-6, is DGGITQSPKYLFRKEGQNVTLSCEQNLNHDAMYWYRQDPGQGLRLIYYSQIVNDFQKGDIAEGYSVSREKKESFPLTVTSAQKNPTAFYLCASSMGMGVYSGANVLTFGAGSRLTVL.

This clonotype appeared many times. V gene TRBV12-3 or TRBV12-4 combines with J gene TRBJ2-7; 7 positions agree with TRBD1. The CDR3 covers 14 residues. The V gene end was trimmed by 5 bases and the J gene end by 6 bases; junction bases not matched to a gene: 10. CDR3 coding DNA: TGTGCCAGCAGTCGACAGGGAGCCGCTGGCGAGCAGTACTTC. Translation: CASSRQGAAGEQYF.

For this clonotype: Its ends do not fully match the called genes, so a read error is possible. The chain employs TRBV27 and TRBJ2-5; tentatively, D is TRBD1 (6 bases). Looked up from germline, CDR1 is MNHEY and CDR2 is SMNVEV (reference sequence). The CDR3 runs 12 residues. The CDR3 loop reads CASSFQGSTQHF. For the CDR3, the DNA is TGTGCCAGCAGTTTCCAGGGGTCGACCCAGCACTTC.

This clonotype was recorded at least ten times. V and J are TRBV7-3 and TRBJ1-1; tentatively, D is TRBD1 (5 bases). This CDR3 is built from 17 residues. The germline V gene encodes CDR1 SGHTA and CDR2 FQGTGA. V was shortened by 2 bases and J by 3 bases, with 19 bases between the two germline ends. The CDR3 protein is CASSLSPGGAGDTEAFF. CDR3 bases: TGTGCCAGCAGCTTATCCCCGGGGGGTGCGGGGGACACTGAAGCTTTCTTT.

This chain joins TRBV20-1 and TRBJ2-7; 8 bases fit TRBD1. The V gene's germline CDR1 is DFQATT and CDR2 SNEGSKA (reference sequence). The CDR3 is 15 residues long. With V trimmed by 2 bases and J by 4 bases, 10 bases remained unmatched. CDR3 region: CSARPSDRDGYEQYF. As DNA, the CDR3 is TGCAGTGCTAGACCTTCGGACAGGGACGGTTACGAGCAGTACTTC.